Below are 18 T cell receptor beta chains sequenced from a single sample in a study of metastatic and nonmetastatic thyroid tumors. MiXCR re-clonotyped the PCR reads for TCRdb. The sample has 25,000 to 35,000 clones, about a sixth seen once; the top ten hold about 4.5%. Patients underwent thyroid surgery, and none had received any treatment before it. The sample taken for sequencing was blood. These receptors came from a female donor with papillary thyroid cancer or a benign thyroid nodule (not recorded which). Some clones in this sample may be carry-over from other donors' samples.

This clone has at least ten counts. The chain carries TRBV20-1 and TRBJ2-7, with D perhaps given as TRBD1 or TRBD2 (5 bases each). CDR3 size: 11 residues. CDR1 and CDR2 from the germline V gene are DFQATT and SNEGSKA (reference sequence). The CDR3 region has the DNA TGCAGAGTCCTCCGAGGGGACGAGCAGTACTTC. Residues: CRVLRGDEQYF.

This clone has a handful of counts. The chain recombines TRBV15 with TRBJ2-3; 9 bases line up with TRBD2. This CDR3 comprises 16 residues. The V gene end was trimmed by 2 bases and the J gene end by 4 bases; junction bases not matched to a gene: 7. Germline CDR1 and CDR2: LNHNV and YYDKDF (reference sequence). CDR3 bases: TGTGCCACCAGCAGACGGACTAGCGAAAAGTCAGATACGCAGTATTTT. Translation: CATSRRTSEKSDTQYF.

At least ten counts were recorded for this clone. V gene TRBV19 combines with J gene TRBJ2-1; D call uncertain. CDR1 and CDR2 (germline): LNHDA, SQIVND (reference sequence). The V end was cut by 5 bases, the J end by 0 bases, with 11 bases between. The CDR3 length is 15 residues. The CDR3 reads CASSVQVNSYNEQFF. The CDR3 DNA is TGTGCCAGTAGTGTTCAGGTTAACTCCTACAATGAGCAGTTCTTC.

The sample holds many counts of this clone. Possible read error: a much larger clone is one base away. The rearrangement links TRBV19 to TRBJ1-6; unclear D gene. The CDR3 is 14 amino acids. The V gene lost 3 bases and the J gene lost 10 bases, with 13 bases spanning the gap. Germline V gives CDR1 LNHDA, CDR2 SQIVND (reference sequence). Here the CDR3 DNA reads TGTGCCAGTAGTATGTTCGGGGAGGTGTCACCCCTCCACTTT. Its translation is CASSMFGEVSPLHF. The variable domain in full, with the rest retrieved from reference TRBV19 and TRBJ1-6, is DGGITQSPKYLFRKEGQNVTLSCEQNLNHDAMYWYRQDPGQGLRLIYYSQIVNDFQKGDIAEGYSVSREKKESFPLTVTSAQKNPTAFYLCASSMFGEVSPLHFGNGTRLTVT.

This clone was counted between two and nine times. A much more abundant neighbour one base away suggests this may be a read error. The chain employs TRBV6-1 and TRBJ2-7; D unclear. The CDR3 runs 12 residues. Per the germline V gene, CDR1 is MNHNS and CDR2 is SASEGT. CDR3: CVSSPDAGKQYF. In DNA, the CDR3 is TGTGTCAGCAGCCCAGACGCTGGGAAGCAGTACTTC.

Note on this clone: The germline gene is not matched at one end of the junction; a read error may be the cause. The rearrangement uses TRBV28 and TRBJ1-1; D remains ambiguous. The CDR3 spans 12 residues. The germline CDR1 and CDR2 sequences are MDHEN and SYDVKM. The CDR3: CASKEVNTESFF. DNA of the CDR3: TGTGCCAGCAAAGAGGTTAACACTGAATCTTTCTTT.

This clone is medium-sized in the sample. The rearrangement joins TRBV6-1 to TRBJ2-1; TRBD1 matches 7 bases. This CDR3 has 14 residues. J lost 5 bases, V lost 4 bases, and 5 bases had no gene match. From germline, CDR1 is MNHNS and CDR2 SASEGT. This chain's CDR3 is CASSGWGQNNEQFF. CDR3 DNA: TGTGCCAGCAGTGGCTGGGGACAGAACAATGAGCAGTTCTTC.

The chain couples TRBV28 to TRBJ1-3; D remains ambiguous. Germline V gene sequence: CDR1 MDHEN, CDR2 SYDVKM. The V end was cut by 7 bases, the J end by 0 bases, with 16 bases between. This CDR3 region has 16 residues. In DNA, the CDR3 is TGTGCCAGCATCCCAGTGTTCGGTGGCTCTGGAAACACCATATATTTT. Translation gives CASIPVFGGSGNTIYF.

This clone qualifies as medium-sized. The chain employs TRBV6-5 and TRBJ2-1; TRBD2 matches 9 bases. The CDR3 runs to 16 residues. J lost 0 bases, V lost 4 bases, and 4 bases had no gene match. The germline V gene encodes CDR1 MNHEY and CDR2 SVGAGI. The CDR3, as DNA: TGTGCCAGCAGTTCACGCGGGGGGGCCTCCTACAATGAGCAGTTCTTC. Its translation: CASSSRGGASYNEQFF.

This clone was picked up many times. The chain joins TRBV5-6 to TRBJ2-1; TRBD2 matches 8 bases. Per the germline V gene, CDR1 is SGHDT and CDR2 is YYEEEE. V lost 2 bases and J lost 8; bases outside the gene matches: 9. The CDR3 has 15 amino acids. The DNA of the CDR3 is TGTGCCAGCAGCTTAGGGAAGCGGGAGATCCATGAGCAGTTCTTC. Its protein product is CASSLGKREIHEQFF.

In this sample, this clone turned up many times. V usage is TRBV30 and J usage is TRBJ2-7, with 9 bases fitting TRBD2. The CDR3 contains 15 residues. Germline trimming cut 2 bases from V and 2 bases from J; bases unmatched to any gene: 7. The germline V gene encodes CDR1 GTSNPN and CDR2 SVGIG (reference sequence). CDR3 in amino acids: CAWSPWGGGAYEQYF. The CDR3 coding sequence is TGTGCCTGGAGTCCCTGGGGCGGGGGGGCCTACGAGCAGTACTTC.

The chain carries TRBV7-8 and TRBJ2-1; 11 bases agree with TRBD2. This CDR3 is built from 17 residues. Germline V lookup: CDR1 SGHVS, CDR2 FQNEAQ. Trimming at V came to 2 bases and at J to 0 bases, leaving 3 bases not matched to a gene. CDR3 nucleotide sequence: TGTGCCAGCAGCTTATTCACTAGCGGGAGCTCCTACAATGAGCAGTTCTTC. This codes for CASSLFTSGSSYNEQFF.

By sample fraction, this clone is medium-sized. CDR3 region: CASSGREYEQYF. CDR3 nucleotide sequence: TGTGCCAGCAGTGGACGGGAGTACGAGCAGTACTTC. V gene TRBV28 combines with J gene TRBJ2-7; tentatively, D is TRBD2 (6 bases). CDR3 size: 12 residues. The V end lost 5 bases, the J end lost 4 bases, and 9 bases lay between the germline ends. Per germline, CDR1 MDHEN and CDR2 SYDVKM.

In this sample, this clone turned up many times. CDR3 loop: CASRPTGADGYTF. CDR3 coding DNA: TGTGCCAGCAGGCCAACAGGCGCGGATGGCTACACCTTC. The chain is built from TRBV28 and TRBJ1-2, with D possibly being TRBD1 (5 bases). Between the trimmed V and J ends, which lost 6 bases and 6 bases, there was a span of 14 bases. This CDR3 region has 13 residues. The germline V gene has CDR1 MDHEN and CDR2 SYDVKM.

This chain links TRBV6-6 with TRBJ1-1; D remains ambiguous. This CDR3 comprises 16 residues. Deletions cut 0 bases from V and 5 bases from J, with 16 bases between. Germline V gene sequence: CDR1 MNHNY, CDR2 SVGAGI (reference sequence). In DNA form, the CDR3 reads TGTGCCAGCAGTTACTCGCCCCCGGGCTTAGGGACTGAAGCTTTCTTT. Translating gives CASSYSPPGLGTEAFF.

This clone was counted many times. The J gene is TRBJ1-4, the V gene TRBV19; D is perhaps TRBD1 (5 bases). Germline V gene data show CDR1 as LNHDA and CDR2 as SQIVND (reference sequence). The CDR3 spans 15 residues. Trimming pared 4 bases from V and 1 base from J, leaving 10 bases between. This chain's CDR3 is CASSRGTGTNEKLFF. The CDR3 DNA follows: TGTGCCAGTAGTAGGGGGACTGGAACTAATGAAAAACTGTTTTTT. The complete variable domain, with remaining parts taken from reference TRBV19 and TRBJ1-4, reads DGGITQSPKYLFRKEGQNVTLSCEQNLNHDAMYWYRQDPGQGLRLIYYSQIVNDFQKGDIAEGYSVSREKKESFPLTVTSAQKNPTAFYLCASSRGTGTNEKLFFGSGTQLSVL.

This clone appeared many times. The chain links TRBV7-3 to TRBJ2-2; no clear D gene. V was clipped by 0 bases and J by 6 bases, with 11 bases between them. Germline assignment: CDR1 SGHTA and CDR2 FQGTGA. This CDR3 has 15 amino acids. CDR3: CASSLTVVSPGELFF. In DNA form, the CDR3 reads TGTGCCAGCAGCTTAACTGTGGTATCTCCCGGGGAGCTGTTTTTT.

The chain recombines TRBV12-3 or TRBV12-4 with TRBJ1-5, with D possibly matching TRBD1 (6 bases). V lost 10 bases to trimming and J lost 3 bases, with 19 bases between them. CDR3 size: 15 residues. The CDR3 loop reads CANTSVAGANQPQHF. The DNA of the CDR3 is TGTGCCAACACCTCCGTTGCAGGGGCCAATCAGCCCCAGCATTTT.